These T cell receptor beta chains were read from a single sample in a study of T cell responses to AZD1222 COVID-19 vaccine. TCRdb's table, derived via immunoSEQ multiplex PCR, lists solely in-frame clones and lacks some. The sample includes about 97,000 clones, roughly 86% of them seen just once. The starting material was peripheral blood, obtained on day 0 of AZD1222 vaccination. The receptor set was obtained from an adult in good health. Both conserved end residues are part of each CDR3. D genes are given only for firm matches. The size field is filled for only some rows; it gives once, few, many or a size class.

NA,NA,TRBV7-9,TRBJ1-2,CASSLVQNYGYTF,TGTGCCAGCAGCTTAGTACAGAACTATGGCTACACCTTC
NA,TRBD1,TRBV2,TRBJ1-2,CASKGAGLYGYTF,TGTGCCAGCAAGGGGGCAGGGTTGTATGGCTACACCTTC
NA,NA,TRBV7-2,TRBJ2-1,CASSLKGVDNEQFF,TGTGCCAGCAGCTTGAAGGGGGTTGACAATGAGCAGTTCTTC
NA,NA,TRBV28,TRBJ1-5,CASSFLQGAQPQHF,TGTGCCAGCAGTTTTCTCCAGGGCGCTCAGCCCCAGCATTTT
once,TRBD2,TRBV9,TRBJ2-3,CASSVWGGTDTQYF,TGTGCCAGCAGCGTATGGGGGGGTACAGATACGCAGTATTTT
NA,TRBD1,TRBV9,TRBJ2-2,CASSVGGQGITGELFF,TGTGCCAGCAGCGTAGGGGGACAGGGGATCACCGGGGAGCTGTTTTTT
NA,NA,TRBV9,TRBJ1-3,CASSVATGASGNTIYF,TGTGCCAGCAGCGTAGCTACTGGGGCGTCTGGAAACACCATATATTTT
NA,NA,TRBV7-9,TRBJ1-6,CASGVGSKGSPLHF,TGTGCCAGTGGAGTGGGGTCCAAGGGTTCACCCCTCCACTTT
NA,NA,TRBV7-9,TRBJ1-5,CASSFGSYSNQPQHF,TGTGCCAGCAGCTTTGGCAGCTATAGCAATCAGCCCCAGCATTTT
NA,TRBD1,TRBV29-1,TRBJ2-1,CSVRDRVNEQFF,TGCAGCGTGAGGGACAGGGTGAATGAGCAGTTCTTC
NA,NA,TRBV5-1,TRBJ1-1,CASYLQGRDTEAFF,TGCGCCAGCTACCTACAGGGAAGGGACACTGAAGCTTTCTTT
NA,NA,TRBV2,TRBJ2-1,CASDARAAYNEQFF,TGTGCCAGCGACGCCCGGGCAGCCTACAATGAGCAGTTCTTC
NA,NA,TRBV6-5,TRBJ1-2,CASTLGGQDRYGYTF,TGTGCCAGCACCCTCGGAGGGCAGGATAGGTATGGCTACACCTTC
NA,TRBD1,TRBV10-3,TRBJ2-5,CAISPDRGRETQYF,TGTGCCATCAGCCCAGACAGGGGGCGGGAGACCCAGTACTTC
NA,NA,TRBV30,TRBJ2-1,CAWSPTGTTNEQFF,TGTGCCTGGAGTCCAACCGGGACAACCAATGAGCAGTTCTTC
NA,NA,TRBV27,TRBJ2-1,CASSPGRGVADNEQFF,TGTGCCAGCAGCCCGGGGAGGGGGGTGGCGGACAATGAGCAGTTCTTC
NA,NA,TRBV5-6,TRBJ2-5,CASSHKDGPETQYF,TGTGCCAGCAGCCATAAGGACGGCCCAGAGACCCAGTACTTC
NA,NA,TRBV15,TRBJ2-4,CATSRDFGPSGWKIQYF,TGTGCCACCAGCAGAGATTTCGGGCCGTCTGGTTGGAAAATTCAGTACTTC
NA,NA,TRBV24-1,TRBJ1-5,CATSDPDRSGPQHF,TGTGCCACCAGTGATCCCGACAGGTCGGGGCCCCAGCATTTT
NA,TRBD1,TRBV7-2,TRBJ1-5,CASSLGTGRFQPQHF,TGTGCCAGCAGCTTAGGGACAGGGAGGTTTCAGCCCCAGCATTTT
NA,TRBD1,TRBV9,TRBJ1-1,CASSVGTVNTEAFF,TGTGCCAGCAGCGTCGGGACAGTGAACACTGAAGCTTTCTTT
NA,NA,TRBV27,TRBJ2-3,CASSQADTQYF,TGTGCCAGCAGTCAAGCAGATACGCAGTATTTT
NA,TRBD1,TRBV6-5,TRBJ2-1,CASSLWTGARNEQFF,TGTGCCAGCAGCTTGTGGACAGGCGCGAGGAATGAGCAGTTCTTC
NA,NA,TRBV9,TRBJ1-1,CASSVGQAVNTEAFF,TGTGCCAGCAGCGTAGGTCAAGCCGTGAACACTGAAGCTTTCTTT
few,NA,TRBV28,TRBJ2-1,CASSRGRGNEQFF,TGTGCCAGCAGTCGTGGAAGGGGCAATGAGCAGTTCTTC
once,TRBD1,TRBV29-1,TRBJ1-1,CSVRQGRAEAFF,TGCAGCGTTAGACAGGGACGGGCTGAAGCTTTCTTT
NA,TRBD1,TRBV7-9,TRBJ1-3,CASSPGQGLLGNTIYF,TGTGCCAGCAGCCCCGGACAGGGGCTATTGGGAAACACCATATATTTT
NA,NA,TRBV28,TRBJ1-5,CASRPPASPQHF,TGTGCCAGCAGGCCGCCAGCTTCGCCCCAGCATTTT
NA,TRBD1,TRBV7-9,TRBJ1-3,CASSLGQLLGNTIYF,TGTGCCAGCAGCTTGGGACAGTTACTCGGAAACACCATATATTTT
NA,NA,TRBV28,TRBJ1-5,CASSLGQRYQPQHF,TGTGCCAGCAGCCTCGGACAGAGATATCAGCCCCAGCATTTT
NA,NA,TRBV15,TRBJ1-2,CATSRDRGKFYGYTF,TGTGCCACCAGCAGAGATCGTGGCAAGTTCTATGGCTACACCTTC
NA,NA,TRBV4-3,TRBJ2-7,CASSQVQGSYEQYF,TGCGCCAGCAGCCAAGTGCAGGGATCCTACGAGCAGTACTTC
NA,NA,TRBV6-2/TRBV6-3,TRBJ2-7,CASSYRGIYEQYF,TGTGCCAGCAGTTACCGGGGGATCTACGAGCAGTACTTC
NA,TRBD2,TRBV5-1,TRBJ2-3,CASSPGGGPDTQYF,TGCGCCAGCAGCCCGGGGGGAGGTCCAGATACGCAGTATTTT
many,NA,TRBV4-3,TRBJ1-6,CASSPQLNSPLHF,TGCGCCAGCAGCCCGCAGCTTAATTCACCCCTCCACTTT
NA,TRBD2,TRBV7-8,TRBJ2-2,CASNPGGNTGELFF,TGTGCCAGCAACCCGGGGGGTAACACCGGGGAGCTGTTTTTT
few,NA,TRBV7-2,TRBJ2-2,CASSLNRAPTGELFF,TGTGCCAGCAGCCTAAACCGGGCTCCTACCGGGGAGCTGTTTTTT
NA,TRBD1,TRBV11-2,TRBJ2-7,CASSLGRGRPEQYF,TGTGCCAGCAGCTTGGGCAGGGGGCGACCCGAGCAGTACTTC
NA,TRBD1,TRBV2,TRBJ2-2,CASSTTGATGELFF,TGTGCCAGCAGCACGACAGGGGCGACCGGGGAGCTGTTTTTT
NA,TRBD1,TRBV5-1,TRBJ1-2,CASSSGQPLGANYGYTF,TGCGCCAGCAGCTCGGGACAGCCCCTCGGGGCTAACTATGGCTACACCTTC
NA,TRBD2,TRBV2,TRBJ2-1,CASSRGLAKNNEQFF,TGTGCCAGCAGCCGGGGACTAGCCAAAAACAATGAGCAGTTCTTC
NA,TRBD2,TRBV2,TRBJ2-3,CASSVGLAVTDTQYF,TGTGCCAGCAGTGTGGGACTAGCGGTCACAGATACGCAGTATTTT
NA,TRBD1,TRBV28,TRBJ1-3,CASSMGTASGNTIYF,TGTGCCAGCAGTATGGGGACAGCCTCTGGAAACACCATATATTTT
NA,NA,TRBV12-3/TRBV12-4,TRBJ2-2,CASSFRQTGELFF,TGTGCCAGCAGTTTCCGCCAGACCGGGGAGCTGTTTTTT
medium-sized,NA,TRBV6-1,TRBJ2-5,CASSNSAGPLETQYF,TGTGCCAGCAGCAACTCGGCCGGGCCCCTAGAGACCCAGTACTTC
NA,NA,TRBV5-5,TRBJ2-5,CASSLAGAEETQYF,TGTGCCAGCAGCTTGGCGGGGGCGGAAGAGACCCAGTACTTC
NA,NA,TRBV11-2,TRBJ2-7,CASSLDGGPVQYF,TGTGCCAGCAGCTTAGATGGGGGACCAGTGCAGTACTTC
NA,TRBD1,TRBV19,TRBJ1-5,CATWDRGLTGQPQHF,TGTGCCACCTGGGACAGGGGGCTTACGGGGCAGCCCCAGCATTTT
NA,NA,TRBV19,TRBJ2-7,CATSRWGTYEQYF,TGTGCCACGAGCCGGTGGGGCACCTACGAGCAGTACTTC
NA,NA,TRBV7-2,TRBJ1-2,CASSPNRGAPNYGYTF,TGTGCCAGCAGCCCAAATCGCGGGGCACCTAACTATGGCTACACCTTC
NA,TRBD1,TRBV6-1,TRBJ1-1,CASREWTGRMNTEAFF,TGTGCCAGCCGTGAATGGACAGGGCGAATGAACACTGAAGCTTTCTTT
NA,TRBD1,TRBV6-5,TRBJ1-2,CASSPGQYGYTF,TGTGCCAGCAGCCCGGGACAGTATGGCTACACCTTC
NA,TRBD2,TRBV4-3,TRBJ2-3,CASSQVGLVISTDTQYF,TGCGCCAGCAGCCAAGTGGGACTAGTGATAAGCACAGATACGCAGTATTTT
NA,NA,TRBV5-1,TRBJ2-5,CASSTGQFGGETQYF,TGCGCCAGCAGCACCGGACAGTTCGGGGGAGAGACCCAGTACTTC
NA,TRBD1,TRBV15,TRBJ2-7,CATSEIRDRGSEQYF,TGTGCCACCAGCGAGATCCGGGACAGGGGGTCAGAGCAGTACTTC